This T cell receptor (beta chain) stems from a study of control samples from healthy donors and cancer patients. The CDR3 is 13 residues long. CDR1 and CDR2 from the germline V gene are SGHAT and FQNNGV. V was shortened by 1 base and J by 1 base, with 4 bases between the two germline ends. Libraries were prepared by immunoSEQ multiplex PCR; TCRdb keeps only in-frame clonotypes and omits some of them. Here the sample spans some 190,000 clones, around 90% being singletons. The chain carries TRBV11-2 and TRBJ1-1; D uncertain. The sequence came from a young man in good health. The sequenced material came from blood. CDR3 DNA sequence: TGTGCCAGCAGCTTAGCGGGGAACACTGAAGCTTTCTTT. Translated: CASSLAGNTEAFF.